This T cell receptor (beta chain) was identified in a study of beta chain features in type 1 diabetes. Study results and caveats: Patients' naive, central memory and Treg TCRB repertoires seemed closer to one another than those of healthy donors. VDJ junctions from patients with type 1 diabetes contained fewer insertions and more deletions. Across all four CD4+ subsets, people with type 1 diabetes showed modestly shorter TCRB CDR3s.

Germline trimming cut 10 bases from V and 5 bases from J; bases unmatched to any gene: 9. The CDR3 is 13 residues long. Per the germline V gene, CDR1 is ENHRY and CDR2 is SYGVKD. Since all of the isolated RNA was reverse transcribed, expressed TCRB transcripts were what got sequenced. The data were produced by immunoSEQ multiplex PCR, yet TCRdb's version contains in-frame clones alone and is incomplete. In the table there are approximately 270,000 clones, 13% to 15% of which are singletons. The single heparinised draw taken from each donor contained roughly 110 mL of blood on average. Markers CD45RO/CCR7/CD25/CD127/CD95/CD27 served to sort CD4+ naive, central memory, regulatory and stem cell-like memory cells. This clone was detected a few times. Antigen: not known.

V usage is TRBV10-3 and J usage is TRBJ2-7; TRBD1 matches 9 bases. Sequencing was carried out using naive CD4+ T cells from blood. This TCR came from a man in his thirties or forties with type 1 diabetes. The CDR3 is CATRGTGINEQYF. CDR3 sequence (DNA): TGTGCCACTCGCGGGACAGGGATCAACGAGCAGTACTTC.